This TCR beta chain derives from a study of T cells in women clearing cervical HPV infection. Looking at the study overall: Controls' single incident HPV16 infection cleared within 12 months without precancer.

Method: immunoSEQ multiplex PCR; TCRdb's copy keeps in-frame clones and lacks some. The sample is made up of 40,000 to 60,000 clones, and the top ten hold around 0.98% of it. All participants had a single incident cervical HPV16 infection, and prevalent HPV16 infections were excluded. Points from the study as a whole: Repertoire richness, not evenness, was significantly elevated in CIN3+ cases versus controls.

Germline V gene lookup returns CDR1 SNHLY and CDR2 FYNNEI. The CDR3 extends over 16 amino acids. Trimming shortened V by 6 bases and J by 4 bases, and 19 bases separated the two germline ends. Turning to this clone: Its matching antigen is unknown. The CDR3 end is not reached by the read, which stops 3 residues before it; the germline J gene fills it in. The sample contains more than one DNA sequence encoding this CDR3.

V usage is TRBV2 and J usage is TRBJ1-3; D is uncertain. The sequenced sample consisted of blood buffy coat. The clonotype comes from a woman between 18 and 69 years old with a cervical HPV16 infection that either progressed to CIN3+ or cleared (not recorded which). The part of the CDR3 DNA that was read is TGTGCCAGCAGAAGTGACAACTGGCCGGGGGGAAACACC. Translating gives CASRSDNWPGGNT. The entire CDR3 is CASRSDNWPGGNTIYF.